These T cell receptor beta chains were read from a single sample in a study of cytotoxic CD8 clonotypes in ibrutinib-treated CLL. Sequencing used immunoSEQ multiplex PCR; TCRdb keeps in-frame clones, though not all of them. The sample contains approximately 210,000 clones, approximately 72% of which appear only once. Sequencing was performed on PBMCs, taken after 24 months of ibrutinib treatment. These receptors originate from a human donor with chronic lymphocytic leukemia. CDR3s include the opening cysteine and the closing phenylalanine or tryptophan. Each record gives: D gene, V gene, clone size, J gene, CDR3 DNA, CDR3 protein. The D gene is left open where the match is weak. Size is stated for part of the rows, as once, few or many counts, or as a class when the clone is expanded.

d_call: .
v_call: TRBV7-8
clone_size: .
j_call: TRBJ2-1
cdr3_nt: TGTGCCAGCAGCTTAACGAGTGAGCAGTTCTTC
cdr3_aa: CASSLTSEQFF

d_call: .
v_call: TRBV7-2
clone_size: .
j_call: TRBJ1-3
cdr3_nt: TGTGCCAGCACCCGACCCGAGGGGGGATACACCATATATTTT
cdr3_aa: CASTRPEGGYTIYF

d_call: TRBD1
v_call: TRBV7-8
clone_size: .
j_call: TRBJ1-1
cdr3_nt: TGTGCCAGCAGCTTATACCCACAGGGGATGAACACTGAAGCTTTCTTT
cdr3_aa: CASSLYPQGMNTEAFF

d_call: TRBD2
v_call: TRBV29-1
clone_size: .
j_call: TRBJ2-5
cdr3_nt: TGCAGCGTTTTAGCGGGAGGGCCGTACGAGACCCAGTACTTC
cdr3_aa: CSVLAGGPYETQYF

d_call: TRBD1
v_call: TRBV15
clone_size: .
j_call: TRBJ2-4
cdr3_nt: TGTGCCACCAGCAGGGCACCGGGACAGGGGGCCAACATTCAGTACTTC
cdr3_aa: CATSRAPGQGANIQYF

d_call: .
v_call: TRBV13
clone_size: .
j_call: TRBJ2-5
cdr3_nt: TGTGCCAGCAGTCCGGATGGGCCGGAGACCCAGTACTTC
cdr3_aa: CASSPDGPETQYF

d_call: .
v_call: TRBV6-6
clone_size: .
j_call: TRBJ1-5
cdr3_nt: TGTGCCAGCAGTTACTCTGGGCAGAATAATCAGCCCCAGCATTTT
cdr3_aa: CASSYSGQNNQPQHF

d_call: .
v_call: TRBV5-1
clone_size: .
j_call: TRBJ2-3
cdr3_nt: TGCGCCAGCAGCCTGTTGACAGGAGACCAAGATACGCAGTATTTT
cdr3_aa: CASSLLTGDQDTQYF

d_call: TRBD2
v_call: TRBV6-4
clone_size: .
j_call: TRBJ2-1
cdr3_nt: TGTGCCAGCAGTGATACTAGCGGGCCACACAATGAGCAGTTCTTC
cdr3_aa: CASSDTSGPHNEQFF

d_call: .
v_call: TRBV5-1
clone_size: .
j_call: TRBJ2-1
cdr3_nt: TGCGCCAGCAGCTTGGGTGTCAATGAGCAGTTCTTC
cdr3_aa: CASSLGVNEQFF

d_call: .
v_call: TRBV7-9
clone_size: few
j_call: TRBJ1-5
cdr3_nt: TGTGCCAGCAGCTTAAGGTCCGGGATGCCCCTGGCTCAGCCCCAGCATTTT
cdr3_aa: CASSLRSGMPLAQPQHF

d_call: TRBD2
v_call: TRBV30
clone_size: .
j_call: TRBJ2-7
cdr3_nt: TGTGCCTGGAGTTCGACTAGCGGGAGACAGTACTTC
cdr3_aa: CAWSSTSGRQYF

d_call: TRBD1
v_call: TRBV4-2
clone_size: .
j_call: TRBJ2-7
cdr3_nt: TGTGCCAGCAGTCCTAGGACAGGGGGGACCTACGAGCAGTACTTC
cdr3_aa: CASSPRTGGTYEQYF

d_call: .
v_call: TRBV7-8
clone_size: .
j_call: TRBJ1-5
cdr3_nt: TGTGCCAGCAGCTTCGGGTCTGGGGGGAGCAATCAGCCCCAGCATTTT
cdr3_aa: CASSFGSGGSNQPQHF

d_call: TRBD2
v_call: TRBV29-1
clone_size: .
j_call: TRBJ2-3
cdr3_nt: TGCAGCGTTCGACTAGCGGGTGTCACAGATACGCAGTATTTT
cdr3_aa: CSVRLAGVTDTQYF

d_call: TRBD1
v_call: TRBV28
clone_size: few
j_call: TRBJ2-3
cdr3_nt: TGTGCCAGCAGAACCCCCGGGACAGGGGGCACAGATACGCAGTATTTT
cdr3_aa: CASRTPGTGGTDTQYF

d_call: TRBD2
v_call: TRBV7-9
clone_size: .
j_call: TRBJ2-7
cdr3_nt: TGTGCCAGCAGCTCCCTGATTTCTAGCGGTACCTACGAGCAGTACTTC
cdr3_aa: CASSSLISSGTYEQYF

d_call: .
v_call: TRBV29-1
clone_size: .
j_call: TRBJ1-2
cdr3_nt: TGCAGCGTTGAACAGATGCTCTATGGCTACACCTTC
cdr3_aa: CSVEQMLYGYTF

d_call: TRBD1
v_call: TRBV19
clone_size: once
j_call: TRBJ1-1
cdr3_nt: TGTGCCAGTAGTTATCGGGACAGGGGGCCGTGGAGCACTGAAGCTTTCTTT
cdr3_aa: CASSYRDRGPWSTEAFF

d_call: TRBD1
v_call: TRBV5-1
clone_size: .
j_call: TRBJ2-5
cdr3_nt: TGCGCCAGCAGCTTCTTAACAGGGGTAGAGACCCAGTACTTC
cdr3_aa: CASSFLTGVETQYF

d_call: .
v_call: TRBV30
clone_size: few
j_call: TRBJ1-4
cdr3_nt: TGTGCCTGGAGCCCGGGACGACCGAATGAAAAACTGTTTTTT
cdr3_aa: CAWSPGRPNEKLFF

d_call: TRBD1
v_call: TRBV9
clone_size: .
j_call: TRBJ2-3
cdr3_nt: TGTGCCAGCAGCGGGGGGACAGGGGCCACAGATACGCAGTATTTT
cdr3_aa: CASSGGTGATDTQYF

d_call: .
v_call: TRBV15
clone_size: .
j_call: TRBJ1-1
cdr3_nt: TGTGCCACCAGCAGAGATACGAACAGCTACACTGAAGCTTTCTTT
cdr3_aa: CATSRDTNSYTEAFF

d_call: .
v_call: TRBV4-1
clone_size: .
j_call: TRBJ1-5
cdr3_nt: TGCGCCAGCAGCCACGGGTCGGGTTCCAATCAGCCCCAGCATTTT
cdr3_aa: CASSHGSGSNQPQHF

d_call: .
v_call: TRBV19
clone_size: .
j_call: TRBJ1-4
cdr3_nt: TGTGCCAGTAGCGGTTATAATAATGAAAAACTGTTTTTT
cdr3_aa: CASSGYNNEKLFF

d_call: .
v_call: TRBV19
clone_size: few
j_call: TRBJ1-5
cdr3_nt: TGTGCCAGTAGTGAGGGTTGGCATCAGCCCCAGCATTTT
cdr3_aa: CASSEGWHQPQHF

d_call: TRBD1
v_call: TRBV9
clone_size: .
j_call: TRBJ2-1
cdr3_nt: TGTGCCAGCAGCGTAGTACAGGGGGCAAGTGAGCAGTTCTTC
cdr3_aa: CASSVVQGASEQFF

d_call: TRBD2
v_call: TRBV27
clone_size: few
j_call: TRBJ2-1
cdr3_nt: TGTGCCAGCAGTTCCGGGACTAGGAACAATGAGCAGTTCTTC
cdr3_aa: CASSSGTRNNEQFF

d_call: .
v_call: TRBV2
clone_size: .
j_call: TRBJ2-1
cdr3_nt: TGTGCCAGCCGGCTAGCGAAGACCTACAATGAGCAGTTCTTC
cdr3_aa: CASRLAKTYNEQFF